One and the same sample provided the 19 T cell receptor beta chains below, sequenced in a study of blood T cell repertoires in COVID-19. TCRdb's copy holds only in-frame clones and misses some; the assay was immunoSEQ multiplex PCR. This repertoire shows over 300,000 clones, around 90% found once; its top ten account for 6.5%. Input material: peripheral blood. The receptor source for this set is a man younger than 35 with active or convalescent COVID-19.

The rearrangement links TRBV19 to TRBJ2-5; possibly TRBD2 for D (6 bases). There are 16 residues in the CDR3. CDR1 LNHDA and CDR2 SQIVND come from the germline V gene (reference sequence). The ends were cut back, 4 bases at V and 5 bases at J, with 20 bases in the middle. CDR3 DNA: TGTGCCAGTAGTACAAATTTAGCGGTTGGGTCGGAGACCCAGTACTTC. Amino acid sequence: CASSTNLAVGSETQYF.

The rearrangement links TRBV7-2 to TRBJ2-5; 15 nucleotides match TRBD2. V was pared by 5 bases and J by 1 base, with 5 bases of the junction left unmatched. CDR1 is SGHTA and CDR2 is FQGNSA in the germline V gene. The CDR3 is 17 residues long. The DNA of the CDR3 is TGTGCCAGCAGCCCCGGGACTAGCGGGGGGCCCCAAGAGACCCAGTACTTC. Amino acid sequence: CASSPGTSGGPQETQYF.

The chain uses TRBV19 and TRBJ1-5; 11 nucleotides agree with TRBD1. This CDR3 contains 16 residues. V gave up 1 base and J gave up 7 bases; unmatched junction bases: 6. Germline V lookup: CDR1 LNHDA, CDR2 SQIVND (reference sequence). CDR3 sequence: CASSIGTGGMNQPQHF. The CDR3 DNA sequence: TGTGCCAGTAGTATAGGGACAGGGGGCATGAACCAGCCCCAGCATTTT.

This clone has a single count. The rearrangement uses TRBV28 and TRBJ1-2; D perhaps matches TRBD1 (6 bases). The CDR3 is 14 residues long. Trimming removed 6 bases from V and 7 bases from J, with 18 bases in between. The V gene's germline CDR1 is MDHEN and CDR2 SYDVKM. The CDR3 coding sequence is TGTGCCAGCAGCCGCCCGGGACAATCTCCTGGCTACACCTTC. Translated, it gives CASSRPGQSPGYTF.

The rearrangement uses TRBV6-5 and TRBJ1-4; 7 bases map to TRBD1. With V trimmed by 6 bases and J by 4 bases, 2 bases remained unmatched. Germline values: CDR1 MNHEY, CDR2 SVGAGI. The CDR3 is made up of 13 amino acids. The CDR3 DNA is TGTGCCAGCAGAAGGGACAGTAATGAAAAACTGTTTTTT. Its translation is CASRRDSNEKLFF.

The genes are TRBV28 and TRBJ1-6; D not resolved. The CDR3 totals 16 residues. Trimming removed 5 bases from V and 7 bases from J, with 18 bases in between. Germline values: CDR1 MDHEN, CDR2 SYDVKM. This CDR3 reads CASSPRADPRNSPLHF. In DNA, the CDR3 is TGTGCCAGCAGTCCCCGAGCGGACCCTAGGAATTCACCCCTCCACTTT.

The rearrangement uses TRBV6-5 and TRBJ1-6; D perhaps matches TRBD1 (6 bases). This CDR3 has 13 residues. Germline V gene lookup returns CDR1 MNHEY and CDR2 SVGAGI. The V end was cut by 6 bases, the J end by 11 bases, with 14 bases between. The CDR3 DNA is TGTGCCAGCAGGCAGAGCAGGGGTGCACCCCTCCACTTT. Translation: CASRQSRGAPLHF.

The chain has TRBV4-1 and TRBJ2-3, with 9 positions matching TRBD2. Germline V gene data show CDR1 as MGHRA and CDR2 as YSYEKL. Trimming at V came to 5 bases and at J to 2 bases, leaving 11 bases not matched to a gene. This CDR3 contains 17 residues. CDR3 bases: TGCGCCAGCAGCTACACATCAGCGGGAGGTTACACAGATACGCAGTATTTT. Encoded protein: CASSYTSAGGYTDTQYF.

The genes are TRBV11-2 and TRBJ1-1; 8 bases are shared with TRBD1. J was trimmed by 0 bases and V by 5 bases; bases with no gene match: 14. This CDR3 is 18 amino acids long. Germline V gives CDR1 SGHAT, CDR2 FQNNGV. The CDR3 coding sequence is TGTGCCAGCAGCCCGGGAGACAGGGGAGGGGATATGAACACTGAAGCTTTCTTT. Translation: CASSPGDRGGDMNTEAFF. The full variable domain, with the rest looked up from reference TRBV11-2 and TRBJ1-1, is EAGVAQSPRYKIIEKRQSVAFWCNPISGHATLYWYQQILGQGPKLLIQFQNNGVVDDSQLPKDRFSAERLKGVDSTLKIQPAKLEDSAVYLCASSPGDRGGDMNTEAFFGQGTRLTVV.

The rearrangement links TRBV6-5 to TRBJ1-1; possible D gene TRBD1, 5 bases. V lost 6 bases to trimming and J lost 4 bases, with 12 bases between them. There are 13 residues in the CDR3. Germline V CDR1 and CDR2: MNHEY, SVGAGI. The DNA of the CDR3 is TGTGCCAGCAGCGCACAGGCCTCCACTGAAGCTTTCTTT. This encodes CASSAQASTEAFF.

The rearrangement uses TRBV5-5 and TRBJ1-1; D may be TRBD1 (5 bases). V was pared by 2 bases and J by 2 bases, with 13 bases between. CDR3 length: 15 amino acids. Germline V gene lookup returns CDR1 SGHKS and CDR2 YYEKEE (reference sequence). Here the CDR3 DNA reads TGTGCCAGCAGCTTTGGAACAGGAACCAACACTGAAGCTTTCTTT. Protein product: CASSFGTGTNTEAFF.

V gene TRBV28 combines with J gene TRBJ1-1; D is undetermined. The germline V and J ends were trimmed by 4 bases and 10 bases, with 16 bases remaining between them. Germline V gives CDR1 MDHEN, CDR2 SYDVKM. The CDR3 has 13 residues. The CDR3 DNA reads as TGTGCCAGCAGTTCTTTGGACTTGGTATCAGCTTTCTTT. It translates to CASSSLDLVSAFF.

This rearrangement joins TRBV27 to TRBJ2-1; D is possibly TRBD2 (7 bases). The CDR3 contains 12 residues. CDR1 is MNHEY, CDR2 SMNVEV, per germline (reference sequence). Trimming cost V 8 bases and J 15 bases, with 20 bases left between them. CDR3 in amino acids: CASGSPGEGWFF. For the CDR3, the DNA is TGTGCCAGCGGATCTCCAGGGGAGGGTTGGTTCTTC.

This chain connects TRBV27 to TRBJ1-2; TRBD1 matches at 7 bases. The CDR3 extends over 12 amino acids. The V gene end was trimmed by 5 bases and the J gene end by 6 bases; junction bases not matched to a gene: 3. Germline V gene lookup returns CDR1 MNHEY and CDR2 SMNVEV (reference sequence). The CDR3 loop reads CASSHRGHGYTF. The CDR3 coding sequence is TGTGCCAGCAGTCACAGGGGACATGGCTACACCTTC.

This chain connects TRBV7-9 to TRBJ2-1; a possible D gene is TRBD2 (5 bases). CDR1 SEHNR and CDR2 FQNEAQ come from the germline V gene (reference sequence). Trimming took 2 bases from V and 7 from J, leaving 9 bases between them. CDR3 length: 13 amino acids. For the CDR3, the DNA is TGTGCCAGCAGCTTATCCCCGGGGAATGAGCAGTTCTTC. Translation gives CASSLSPGNEQFF. Drawing the rest from reference TRBV7-9 and TRBJ2-1, the complete variable domain is DTGVSQNPRHKITKRGQNVTFRCDPISEHNRLYWYRQTLGQGPEFLTYFQNEAQLEKSRLLSDRFSAERPKGSFSTLEIQRTEQGDSAMYLCASSLSPGNEQFFGPGTRLTVL.

The chain uses TRBV5-4 and TRBJ2-7; D uncertain. This CDR3 spans 11 amino acids. Germline lookup yields CDR1 SGHNT and CDR2 YYREEE (reference sequence). Between the trimmed V and J ends, which lost 3 bases and 3 bases, there was a span of 4 bases. CDR3 nucleotide sequence: TGTGCCAGCAGCTCTTACTACGAGCAGTACTTC. Its translation: CASSSYYEQYF. The full variable domain, in which reference TRBV5-4 and TRBJ2-7 provide the parts outside the CDR3, is ETGVTQSPTHLIKTRGQQVTLRCSSQSGHNTVSWYQQALGQGPQFIFQYYREEENGRGNFPPRFSGLQFPNYSSELNVNALELDDSALYLCASSSYYEQYFGPGTRLTVT.

This clone was seen once. The rearrangement joins TRBV3-1 (or the pseudogene TRBV3-2) to TRBJ2-4, with 8 bases identical to TRBD1. Germline loops: CDR1 LGHDT, CDR2 YNNKEL (reference sequence). This CDR3 spans 14 amino acids. J lost 3 bases, V lost 7 bases, and 5 bases had no gene match. CDR3 in amino acids: CASTADRGKNIQYF. The DNA of the CDR3 is TGTGCCAGCACTGCAGACAGGGGCAAAAACATTCAGTACTTC.

The chain uses TRBV24-1 and TRBJ2-2; the match to TRBD1 covers 8 bases. V lost 9 bases to trimming and J lost 3 bases; unmatched junction nucleotides: 8. Germline assignment: CDR1 KGHDR and CDR2 SFDVKD. The CDR3 runs 15 residues. DNA of the CDR3: TGTGCCACCTCATCCGTGGGACAGGACACCGGGGAGCTGTTTTTT. It encodes CATSSVGQDTGELFF.

The rearrangement links TRBV9 to TRBJ2-1; 7 positions agree with TRBD2. The CDR3 contains 17 residues. CDR1 is SGDLS, CDR2 YYNGEE, per germline. J lost 0 bases, V lost 4 bases, and 10 bases had no gene match. The CDR3 DNA reads as TGTGCCAGCAGCCTTACTAGCGAAACGAGCTCCTACAATGAGCAGTTCTTC. Its protein product is CASSLTSETSSYNEQFF.